These 26 T cell receptor beta chains were all obtained from the same sample, sequenced in a study of OX40 agonist ivuxolimab in advanced cancers. The assay was immunoSEQ multiplex PCR, and TCRdb's table has in-frame clones only and misses some. The sample lists tens of thousands of clones, roughly 93% occurring once. Source: CD4+ or CD8+ T cells sorted from blood, taken in a trial of the OX40 agonist ivuxolimab. The receptors were sampled from an adult with an advanced solid tumor such as melanoma, head and neck, liver or kidney cancer.

This clone was found once. The gene calls are TRBV6-6 and TRBJ1-2; D uncertain. This CDR3 is built from 12 residues. Germline V gives CDR1 MNHNY, CDR2 SVGAGI (reference sequence). V was trimmed by 4 bases and J by 4 bases, leaving 7 bases between them. Written as DNA, the CDR3 is TGTGCCAGCAGTTTGGACCTCTATGGCTACACCTTC. Its translation is CASSLDLYGYTF.

V is TRBV27 and J is TRBJ2-7, with no clear D. The V end was cut by 3 bases, the J end by 0 bases, with 15 bases between. This CDR3 has 16 residues. CDR1 and CDR2 from the germline V gene are MNHEY and SMNVEV (reference sequence). The CDR3 coding sequence is TGTGCCAGCAGTTTCCTTACCGGGTATAGCTCCTACGAGCAGTACTTC. This gives the protein CASSFLTGYSSYEQYF.

The chain employs TRBV7-9 and TRBJ2-3; the match to TRBD1 covers 7 bases. With V trimmed by 4 bases and J by 0 bases, 10 bases remained unmatched. CDR1 and CDR2 (germline): SEHNR, FQNEAQ (reference sequence). The CDR3 is made up of 17 amino acids. The CDR3 sequence is CASSSPRQGVSTDTQYF. In DNA, the CDR3 is TGTGCCAGCAGCTCCCCCAGACAGGGCGTCAGCACAGATACGCAGTATTTT.

The V gene is TRBV5-1, the J gene TRBJ2-6, with 10 bases aligning to TRBD1. Trimming removed 4 bases from V and 2 bases from J; junction bases left unmatched: 3. The germline V gene has CDR1 SGHRS and CDR2 YFSETQ. CDR3 length: 16 amino acids. CDR3 protein: CASSTDRGAGANVLTF. In nucleotides, the CDR3 is TGCGCCAGCAGCACGGACAGGGGGGCTGGGGCCAACGTCCTGACTTTC.

This clone was detected once. The chain links TRBV5-1 to TRBJ1-1; TRBD1 might be the D (6 bases). V was cut by 0 bases and J by 2 bases, with 14 bases left in between. Germline CDR1 and CDR2: SGHRS and YFSETQ. The CDR3 contains 16 residues. CDR3 sequence reads: CASSLVAWGGNTEAFF. The CDR3 nucleotides read TGCGCCAGCAGCTTGGTAGCCTGGGGGGGCAACACTGAAGCTTTCTTT.

The rearrangement links TRBV27 to TRBJ2-7; D remains unclear. V was trimmed by 1 base and J by 3 bases, leaving 13 bases between them. From germline, CDR1 is MNHEY and CDR2 SMNVEV (reference sequence). The CDR3 totals 15 residues. In nucleotides, the CDR3 is TGTGCCAGCAGTTTATTCTATTCGACGGGCTACGAGCAGTACTTC. Protein sequence: CASSLFYSTGYEQYF.

CDR3 nucleotides: TGTGCCAGCAGTTTCCTGGGACTAGCGGGACCAAGCACAGATACGCAGTATTTT. This codes for CASSFLGLAGPSTDTQYF. This chain joins TRBV27 and TRBJ2-3, with 13 bases aligning to TRBD2. The germline V gene encodes CDR1 MNHEY and CDR2 SMNVEV (reference sequence). The CDR3 covers 18 residues. The V and J ends lost 3 bases and 0 bases, in that order; junction bases with no gene match: 6.

The chain has TRBV4-3 and TRBJ2-5; tentatively, D is TRBD1 (5 bases). The CDR3 contains 15 residues. Per germline, CDR1 LGHNA and CDR2 YSLEER. The germline V and J ends were trimmed by 0 bases and 2 bases, with 10 bases remaining between them. CDR3 in amino acids: CASSQDTTVQETQYF. The CDR3 region has the DNA TGCGCCAGCAGCCAAGATACGACAGTACAAGAGACCCAGTACTTC.

The rearrangement joins TRBV13 to TRBJ2-7; tentative D call: TRBD2 (6 bases). Germline-derived CDR1 and CDR2 are PRHDT and FYEKMQ (reference sequence). Trimming left V 1 base short and J 4 bases short, with 11 bases between. This CDR3 region has 14 residues. CDR3 sequence reads: CASSLDREQYEQYF. In DNA, the CDR3 is TGTGCCAGCAGCTTAGACCGGGAGCAGTACGAGCAGTACTTC.

The CDR3 sequence: CASSDRGLSGNTIYF. The CDR3 DNA reads as TGTGCCAGCAGTGACAGGGGGCTTTCTGGAAACACCATATATTTT. This chain joins TRBV6-1 and TRBJ1-3; 8 nucleotides line up with TRBD1. This CDR3 comprises 15 residues. The V gene's germline CDR1 is MNHNS and CDR2 SASEGT. V gave up 3 bases and J gave up 1 base; unmatched junction bases: 2.

The genes are TRBV5-4 and TRBJ2-2; 10 bases are a match to TRBD2. The CDR3 extends over 19 amino acids. CDR1 SGHNT and CDR2 YYREEE come from the germline V gene (reference sequence). V shed 6 bases, J shed 3 bases, and the junction held 17 bases outside the gene matches. CDR3 nucleotide sequence: TGTGCCAGCACCACCAATCCGGGACTAGCGCTTAGATACACCGGGGAGCTGTTTTTT. Residues: CASTTNPGLALRYTGELFF.

This sequence joins TRBV6-5 and TRBJ2-1, with D possibly TRBD1 on 6 matching bases. Germline-derived CDR1 and CDR2 are MNHEY and SVGAGI. Trimming removed 6 bases from V and 1 base from J, with 7 bases in between. This CDR3 comprises 13 residues. The CDR3 DNA reads TGTGCCAGCAGCCAGGGGTCCTACAATGAGCAGTTCTTC. This sequence encodes CASSQGSYNEQFF.

The chain is built from TRBV9 and TRBJ2-3; D gene uncertain. With 0 bases removed from V and 0 bases from J, the gap between germline ends came to 8 bases. Germline CDR1 is SGDLS and CDR2 is YYNGEE. The CDR3 sequence is 15 residues long. The CDR3 bases are TGTGCCAGCAGCGTAGGGGCACGTAGCACAGATACGCAGTATTTT. The encoded protein is CASSVGARSTDTQYF.

This sequence joins TRBV10-2 and TRBJ1-5, with D possibly TRBD1 on 6 matching bases. Germline V gene data show CDR1 as WSHSY and CDR2 as SAAADI. The V and J ends lost 3 bases and 6 bases respectively, with 15 bases between them. This CDR3 comprises 15 residues. This CDR3 reads CASSDSGVPFQPQHF. CDR3 DNA: TGCGCCAGCAGTGATTCAGGGGTTCCGTTTCAGCCCCAGCATTTT.

The chain carries TRBV13 and TRBJ1-2, with 9 bases fitting TRBD1. The V gene end was trimmed by 7 bases and the J gene end by 4 bases; junction bases not matched to a gene: 7. The germline gives CDR1 PRHDT, CDR2 FYEKMQ (reference sequence). The CDR3 has 14 amino acids. Here the CDR3 DNA reads TGTGCCAGCAATTTAGGACAGGGGACCTATGGCTACACCTTC. Amino acids: CASNLGQGTYGYTF.

The chain links TRBV7-2 to TRBJ1-5, with D unclear. The germline V gene encodes CDR1 SGHTA and CDR2 FQGNSA. V gave up 2 bases and J gave up 1 base, with 9 bases separating them. This CDR3 contains 15 residues. The CDR3 bases are TGTGCCAGCAGCTTATCCAAGTACAGCAATCAGCCCCAGCATTTT. This encodes CASSLSKYSNQPQHF. The full variable domain, with the rest looked up from reference TRBV7-2 and TRBJ1-5, is GAGVSQSPSNKVTEKGKDVELRCDPISGHTALYWYRQSLGQGLEFLIYFQGNSAPDKSGLPSDRFSAERTGGSVSTLTIQRTQQEDSAVYLCASSLSKYSNQPQHFGDGTRLSIL.

V gene TRBV5-6 combines with J gene TRBJ2-7; 7 bases are a match to TRBD1. This CDR3 has 14 residues. Germline V CDR1 and CDR2: SGHDT, YYEEEE. V lost 3 bases, J lost 0 bases, and 3 bases stayed unmatched. The CDR3 nucleotides read TGTGCCAGCAGCTGGGGGACAGCCTCCTACGAGCAGTACTTC. Translating it yields CASSWGTASYEQYF.

The chain recombines TRBV28 with TRBJ2-1; D perhaps matches TRBD1 (5 bases). Per germline, CDR1 MDHEN and CDR2 SYDVKM. This CDR3 spans 14 amino acids. V shed 2 bases and J shed 4 bases, with 9 bases lying between them. The CDR3 nucleotides are TGTGCCAGCAGTTTAGAACAGGAATACAATGAGCAGTTCTTC. Translation gives CASSLEQEYNEQFF.

This clone was observed once. The J gene is TRBJ2-1, the V gene TRBV27; 8 bases are shared with TRBD1. The CDR3 consists of 15 residues. Germline CDR1 and CDR2: MNHEY and SMNVEV (reference sequence). V was clipped by 5 bases and J by 4 bases; unmatched bases: 7. CDR3 sequence reads: CASSVAGQAYNEQFF. The DNA for the CDR3 is TGTGCCAGCAGTGTGGCGGGACAGGCATACAATGAGCAGTTCTTC.

This rearrangement joins TRBV28 to TRBJ2-3, with TRBD2 matching over 13 bases. The V gene end was trimmed by 7 bases and the J gene end by 1 base; junction bases not matched to a gene: 14. Germline CDR1 MDHEN, CDR2 SYDVKM. The CDR3 has 19 amino acids. The CDR3 spells CASTLLGTSGAPGTDTQYF. CDR3 coding DNA: TGTGCCAGCACCCTACTCGGGACTAGCGGGGCCCCCGGCACAGATACGCAGTATTTT.

The J gene is TRBJ2-6, the V gene TRBV8-2. TRBV8-2 counts as a pseudogene. The CDR3 sequence is 16 residues long. The CDR3 DNA sequence: TGCAGTATCAGCAGTGAGCCACAAAGTCGGGCCAACGTCCTGACTTTC. Its translation: CSISSEPQSRANVLTF.

Only a few counts were recorded for this clone. The rearrangement joins TRBV2 to TRBJ1-2; a possible D gene is TRBD1 (6 bases). The length of the CDR3 is 11 residues. CDR1 and CDR2 from the germline V gene are SNHLY and FYNNEI. Deletions cut 8 bases from V and 6 bases from J, with 10 bases between. The CDR3 sequence: CASGTSNGYTF. Here the CDR3 DNA reads TGTGCCAGCGGGACATCCAATGGCTACACCTTC.

In its sample, this clone was seen once. The genes are TRBV19 and TRBJ1-1; no clear D gene. Trimming left V 2 bases short and J 3 bases short, with 16 bases between. Germline loops: CDR1 LNHDA, CDR2 SQIVND (reference sequence). CDR3 length: 16 amino acids. In DNA form, the CDR3 reads TGTGCCAGTAGTATAATGATGGGCCCAGGCGACACTGAAGCTTTCTTT. Translation: CASSIMMGPGDTEAFF.

V usage is TRBV6-5 and J usage is TRBJ1-1; weak D call: TRBD1 (5 bases). The CDR3 sequence is 14 residues long. V lost 2 bases and J lost 2, with 9 bases in between. Per the germline V gene, CDR1 is MNHEY and CDR2 is SVGAGI. CDR3 DNA sequence: TGTGCCAGCAGTTACAGGCAGGGAAACACTGAAGCTTTCTTT. This gives the protein CASSYRQGNTEAFF.

CDR3 in DNA: TGTGCCAGCAGCTTGGGGGTATACAACACTGAAGCTTTCTTT. Its protein is CASSLGVYNTEAFF. The gene calls are TRBV11-1 and TRBJ1-1; tentative D call: TRBD1 (5 bases). CDR3 length: 14 amino acids. The V gene's germline CDR1 is SGHAT and CDR2 FQDESV (reference sequence). Trimming took off 3 bases at V and 2 bases at J, with 10 bases between the two ends. Supplemented by reference TRBV11-1 and TRBJ1-1, the full variable domain reads EAEVAQSPRYKITEKSQAVAFWCDPISGHATLYWYRQILGQGPELLVQFQDESVVDDSQLPKDRFSAERLKGVDSTLKIQPAELGDSAMYLCASSLGVYNTEAFFGQGTRLTVV.

The genes are TRBV28 and TRBJ2-7, with D maybe TRBD1 (5 bases). CDR1 is MDHEN, CDR2 SYDVKM, per germline. CDR3 size: 15 residues. The V end lost 4 bases, the J end lost 0 bases, and 13 bases lay between the germline ends. This CDR3 reads CASSYHKGFSYEQYF. The CDR3 DNA is TGTGCCAGCAGTTATCATAAGGGGTTCTCCTACGAGCAGTACTTC.